Below, 8 T cell receptor beta chains from the same sample are listed, as sequenced in a study of Ad26.COV2.S vaccination and SARS-CoV-2 variants listed by TCRdb under 2021. The sample's time point label, in plain terms: individuals recovered from natural SARS-CoV-2 infection. The library relied on the immunoSEQ multiplex PCR assay. TCRdb carries this immuneACCESS record with in-frame sequences only. Its versions omit some clonotypes, under half of them owing to an unresolved V gene in the studies checked, with the rest unexplained. The sample table lists nearly 95,000 clones, under 90% of them with a count of one. Approximately 15% of the sample lies in the top ten. This specimen was peripheral blood, taken after recovery from COVID-19. The receptor set was obtained from a human donor who had recovered from COVID-19.

The J gene is TRBJ1-2, the V gene TRBV5-6; 8 bases match TRBD1. Looked up from germline, CDR1 is SGHDT and CDR2 is YYEEEE. The trim removed 5 bases at V and 6 bases at J, leaving 9 bases unmatched. This CDR3 spans 14 amino acids. The CDR3 nucleotides are TGTGCCAGCAGTCCCGTGGGACAGGAGCATGGCTACACCTTC. Translating it yields CASSPVGQEHGYTF.

The chain is built from TRBV9 and TRBJ2-7, with 12 bases lining up with TRBD1. CDR1 and CDR2 from the germline V gene are SGDLS and YYNGEE. V lost 3 bases, J lost 7 bases, and 8 bases stayed unmatched. This CDR3 contains 15 residues. The CDR3 DNA sequence: TGTGCCAGCAGCGAGGCGGGACAGGGGGCGGAAGAGCAGTACTTC. This encodes CASSEAGQGAEEQYF.

This clone appeared a few times. The chain has TRBV7-9 and TRBJ2-2, with D tentatively TRBD1 (5 bases). Germline loops: CDR1 SEHNR, CDR2 FQNEAQ (reference sequence). The CDR3 is 15 residues long. Trimming stripped 11 bases from V and 3 bases from J, with 19 bases between. The CDR3 nucleotides are TGTGCCCGTCCTGGTCGCAGGGCGTACACCGGGGAGCTGTTTTTT. Amino acids: CARPGRRAYTGELFF.

The chain uses TRBV4-3 and TRBJ2-7; 8 nucleotides line up with TRBD1. Trimming cost V 1 base and J 6 bases; bases outside gene matches: 11. The V gene's germline CDR1 is LGHNA and CDR2 YSLEER. CDR3 size: 16 residues. Here the CDR3 reads CASSQGVGQGAFEQYF. Here the CDR3 DNA reads TGCGCCAGCAGCCAAGGTGTTGGACAGGGAGCTTTCGAGCAGTACTTC.

The genes are TRBV19 and TRBJ2-6; perhaps TRBD1 as D (7 bases). V lost 10 bases to trimming and J lost 3 bases, with 31 bases between them. The CDR3 has 20 residues. CDR1 is LNHDA, CDR2 SQIVND, per germline (reference sequence). The CDR3 sequence: CATKNWDRQTRGIGANVLTF. The CDR3 DNA reads as TGTGCCACTAAAAATTGGGACAGACAGACTAGAGGAATTGGGGCCAACGTCCTGACTTTC.

This clone was observed a few times. This chain joins TRBV19 and TRBJ2-6; D unresolved. The CDR3 runs to 13 residues. Per germline, CDR1 LNHDA and CDR2 SQIVND (reference sequence). Trimming took off 3 bases at V and 0 bases at J, with 0 bases between the two ends. The CDR3 DNA reads as TGTGCCAGTAGTATCTCTGGGGCCAACGTCCTGACTTTC. Translation: CASSISGANVLTF.

This chain links TRBV6-5 with TRBJ1-2; perhaps TRBD1 as D (6 bases). The CDR3 totals 15 residues. Germline CDR1 is MNHEY and CDR2 is SVGAGI. The V and J ends lost 5 bases and 7 bases respectively, with 20 bases between them. The DNA for the CDR3 is TGTGCCAGCAGTACCTGGGACAACCCCCGCAGTGGCTACACCTTC. This codes for CASSTWDNPRSGYTF.

The chain employs TRBV28 and TRBJ1-1; 8 bases align to TRBD1. The V gene end was trimmed by 2 bases and the J gene end by 1 base; junction bases not matched to a gene: 3. CDR1 is MDHEN, CDR2 SYDVKM, per germline. This CDR3 has 15 residues. For the CDR3, the DNA is TGTGCCAGCAGTTTAAGGACAGGGACGAACACTGAAGCTTTCTTT. Amino acids: CASSLRTGTNTEAFF.